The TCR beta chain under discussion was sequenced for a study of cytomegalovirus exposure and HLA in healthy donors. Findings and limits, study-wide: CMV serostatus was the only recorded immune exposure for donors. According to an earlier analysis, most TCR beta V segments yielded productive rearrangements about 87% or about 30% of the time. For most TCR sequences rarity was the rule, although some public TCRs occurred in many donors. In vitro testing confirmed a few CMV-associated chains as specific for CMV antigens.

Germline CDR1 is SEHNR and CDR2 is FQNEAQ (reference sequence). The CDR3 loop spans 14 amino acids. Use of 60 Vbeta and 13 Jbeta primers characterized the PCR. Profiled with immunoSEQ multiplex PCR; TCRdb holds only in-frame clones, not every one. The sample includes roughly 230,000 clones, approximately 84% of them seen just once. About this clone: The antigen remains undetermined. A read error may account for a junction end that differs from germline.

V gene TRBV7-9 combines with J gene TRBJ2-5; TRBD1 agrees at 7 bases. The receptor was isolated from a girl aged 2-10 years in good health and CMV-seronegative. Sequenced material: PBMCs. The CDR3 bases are TGTTCCAGCAGCCCACAGGGGCCGGGGGAGACCCAGTACTTC. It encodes CSSSPQGPGETQYF.